Described below is a single T cell receptor (beta chain) sequence and its context. Its antigen is still unknown. Libraries of TRB cDNA were made by 5' RACE and carried UMIs. TCRdb processed the 5' RACE reads again and assigns one entry to each CDR3 protein, with no DNA. Its clone listing holds about 130,000 distinct CDR3 sequences. CDR1 and CDR2 from the germline V gene are SEHNR and FQNEAQ (reference sequence). CDR3 length: 15 amino acids. This entry belongs to a study of CXCR3-negative and CXCR3-positive naive CD8 T cells. General study findings and limits: Naive CXCR3-negative and CXCR3-positive cells had similar TRBV-TRBJ usage; memory differed.

Sequences were obtained from naive CXCR3- CD8+ T cells from blood. Subset noted: CD45RO-CCR7+CD27+CD95- naive CD8+ T cells lacking CXCR3 (TNR3-). The J gene is TRBJ2-3, the V gene TRBV7-9; absent DNA, TCRdb's TRBD2 call cannot be checked. This clonotype was obtained from a human donor in good health. Some clones in this sample may be carry-over from other donors' samples. The chain's CDR3 is CASSSGLADTDTQYF.